Below are 9 T cell receptor beta chains sequenced from a single sample in a study of shared clonotypes between healthy human individuals. Sequenced by immunoSEQ multiplex PCR; TCRdb stores in-frame clones only, minus some. The sample holds around 1,000,000 clones, around 77% seen once. Material: memory CD4+ T cells from PBMCs. Specified subset: CD45RA-negative fraction. Every receptor here comes from a man younger than 35 in good health. Some clones in this sample may be carry-over from other donors' samples.

The chain links TRBV30 to TRBJ1-1, with D possibly matching TRBD1 (6 bases). Trimming removed 5 bases from V and 4 bases from J, with 14 bases in between. The length of the CDR3 is 13 residues. Germline V gene sequence: CDR1 GTSNPN, CDR2 SVGIG (reference sequence). The CDR3 loop reads CAWVQPDSTEAFF. The CDR3 nucleotides are TGTGCCTGGGTCCAACCGGACAGCACTGAAGCTTTCTTT.

The chain uses TRBV6-5 and TRBJ2-3, with 13 bases lining up with TRBD2. Germline assignment: CDR1 MNHEY and CDR2 SVGAGI. The CDR3 length is 15 residues. J lost 5 bases, V lost 6 bases, and 5 bases had no gene match. CDR3 DNA sequence: TGTGCCAGCAGCCTCGGGACTAGCGGGATAGATACGCAGTATTTT. Protein sequence: CASSLGTSGIDTQYF.

This clone was observed a handful of times. CDR3 DNA: TGTGCCACCAGCAGACAGGGAAGCACCGGGGAGCTGTTTTTT. Protein sequence: CATSRQGSTGELFF. This chain connects TRBV15 to TRBJ2-2; a weak D match, TRBD1 (5 bases). The CDR3 runs to 14 residues. Germline CDR1 reads LNHNV; CDR2 reads YYDKDF (reference sequence). Trimming removed 2 bases from V and 4 bases from J, with 8 bases in between.

This chain links TRBV25-1 with TRBJ2-1; 8 bases match TRBD1. Germline CDR1 reads MGHDK; CDR2 reads SYGVNS. V gave up 5 bases and J gave up 7 bases; unmatched junction bases: 7. The length of the CDR3 is 14 residues. In nucleotides, the CDR3 is TGTGCCAGCAGTCCGGACAGGGAAGGGAATGAGCAGTTCTTC. Its translation: CASSPDREGNEQFF.

This clone was seen a few times. This sequence joins TRBV7-2 and TRBJ2-1; 7 bases agree with TRBD2. The V gene's germline CDR1 is SGHTA and CDR2 FQGNSA. After removal of 3 bases from V and 2 bases from J, the junction contained 4 bases not matched to a gene. The CDR3 is 15 residues long. The CDR3 DNA is TGTGCCAGCAGCTTTCGGGAGGATACCTACAATGAGCAGTTCTTC. This gives the protein CASSFREDTYNEQFF.

The chain links TRBV11-1 to TRBJ2-3; 7 positions match TRBD2. Unmatched junction bases numbered 9, after V lost 5 bases and J lost 7 bases. There are 14 residues in the CDR3. CDR1 is SGHAT, CDR2 FQDESV, per germline (reference sequence). DNA of the CDR3: TGTGCCAGCAGCACGACTAGCCTCGCTAATACGCAGTATTTT. It translates to CASSTTSLANTQYF. The full variable domain, completed using reference TRBV11-1 and TRBJ2-3, is EAEVAQSPRYKITEKSQAVAFWCDPISGHATLYWYRQILGQGPELLVQFQDESVVDDSQLPKDRFSAERLKGVDSTLKIQPAELGDSAMYLCASSTTSLANTQYFGPGTRLTVL.

The CDR3 protein is CASSPPDRSATNEKLFF. CDR3 DNA: TGTGCCAGCAGCCCCCCGGACAGGAGTGCAACTAATGAAAAACTGTTTTTT. V gene TRBV28 combines with J gene TRBJ1-4; TRBD1 agrees at 7 bases. Germline assignment: CDR1 MDHEN and CDR2 SYDVKM. This CDR3 has 17 amino acids. J was trimmed by 0 bases and V by 6 bases; bases with no gene match: 10.

The V call is TRBV5-4, the J call TRBJ2-3; D ambiguous. Per the germline V gene, CDR1 is SGHNT and CDR2 is YYREEE (reference sequence). Trimming took 4 bases from V and 2 from J, leaving 14 bases between them. This CDR3 comprises 15 residues. The DNA for the CDR3 is TGTGCCAGCAGCCCCCCCGGAGTCAACACAGATACGCAGTATTTT. Residues: CASSPPGVNTDTQYF. The complete variable domain, with remaining parts taken from reference TRBV5-4 and TRBJ2-3, reads ETGVTQSPTHLIKTRGQQVTLRCSSQSGHNTVSWYQQALGQGPQFIFQYYREEENGRGNFPPRFSGLQFPNYSSELNVNALELDDSALYLCASSPPGVNTDTQYFGPGTRLTVL.

Notes on this clone: Other DNA sequences in the sample encode the same CDR3. The chain is built from TRBV5-1 and TRBJ2-5; no clear D. Deletions cut 0 bases from V and 4 bases from J, with 10 bases between. CDR3 length: 14 residues. Germline CDR1 is SGHRS and CDR2 is YFSETQ. The CDR3 bases are TGCGCCAGCAGCTTGGCCGGCAGAGGAGAGACCCAGTACTTC. Translated: CASSLAGRGETQYF.